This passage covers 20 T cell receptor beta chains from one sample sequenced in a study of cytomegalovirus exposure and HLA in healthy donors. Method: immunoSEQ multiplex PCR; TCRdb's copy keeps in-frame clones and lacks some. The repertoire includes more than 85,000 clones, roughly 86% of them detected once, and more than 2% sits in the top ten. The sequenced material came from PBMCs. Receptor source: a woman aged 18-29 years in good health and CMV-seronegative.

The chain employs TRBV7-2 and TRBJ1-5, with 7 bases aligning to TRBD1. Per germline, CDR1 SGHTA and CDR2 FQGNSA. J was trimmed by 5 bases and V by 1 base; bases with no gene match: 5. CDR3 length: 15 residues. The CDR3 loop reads CASSLGQGRDQPQHF. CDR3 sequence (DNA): TGTGCCAGCAGCTTAGGACAGGGTCGCGATCAGCCCCAGCATTTT.

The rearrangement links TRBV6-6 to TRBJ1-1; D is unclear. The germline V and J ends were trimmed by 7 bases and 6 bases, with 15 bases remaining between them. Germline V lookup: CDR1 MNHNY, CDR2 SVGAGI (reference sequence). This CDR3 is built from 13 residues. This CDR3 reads CASITDFYAEAFF. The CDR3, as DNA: TGTGCCAGCATCACGGACTTTTACGCTGAAGCTTTCTTT.

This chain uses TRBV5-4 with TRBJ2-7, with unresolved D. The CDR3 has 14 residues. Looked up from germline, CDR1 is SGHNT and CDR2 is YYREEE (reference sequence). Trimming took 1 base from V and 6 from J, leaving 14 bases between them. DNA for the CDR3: TGTGCCAGCAGCTTGACTGGTAATCAACGCGAGCAGTACTTC. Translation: CASSLTGNQREQYF.

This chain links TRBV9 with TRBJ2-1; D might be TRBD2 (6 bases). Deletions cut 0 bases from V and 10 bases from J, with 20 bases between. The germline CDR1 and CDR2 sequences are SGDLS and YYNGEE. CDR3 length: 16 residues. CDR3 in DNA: TGTGCCAGCAGCGTAGGGGGGGTGGGCTCCCTCTTGGAGCAGTTCTTC. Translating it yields CASSVGGVGSLLEQFF.

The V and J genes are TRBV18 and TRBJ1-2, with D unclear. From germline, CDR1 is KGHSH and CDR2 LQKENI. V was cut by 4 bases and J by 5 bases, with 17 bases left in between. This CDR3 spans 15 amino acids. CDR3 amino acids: CASSLQQLEGYGYTF. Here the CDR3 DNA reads TGTGCCAGCTCACTCCAACAGCTTGAGGGTTATGGCTACACCTTC.

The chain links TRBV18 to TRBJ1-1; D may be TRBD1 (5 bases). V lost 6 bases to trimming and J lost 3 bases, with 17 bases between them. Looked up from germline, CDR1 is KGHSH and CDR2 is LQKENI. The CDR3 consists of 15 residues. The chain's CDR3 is CASSSFGGFDTEAFF. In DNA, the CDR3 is TGTGCCAGCTCCTCGTTCGGGGGGTTTGACACTGAAGCTTTCTTT.

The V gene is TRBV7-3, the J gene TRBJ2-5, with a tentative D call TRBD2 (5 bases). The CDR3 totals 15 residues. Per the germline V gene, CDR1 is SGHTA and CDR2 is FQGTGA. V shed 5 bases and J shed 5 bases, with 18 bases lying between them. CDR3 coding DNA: TGTGCCAGCAGCCCCTTTAGCGTGCCGGGGGAGACCCAGTACTTC. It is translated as CASSPFSVPGETQYF.

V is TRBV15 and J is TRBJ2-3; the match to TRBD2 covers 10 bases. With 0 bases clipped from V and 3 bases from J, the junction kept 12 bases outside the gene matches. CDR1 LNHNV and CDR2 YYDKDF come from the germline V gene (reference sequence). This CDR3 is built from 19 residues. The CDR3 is CATSREQRGGKEDTDTQYF. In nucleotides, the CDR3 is TGTGCCACCAGCAGAGAACAGCGGGGGGGCAAGGAGGATACAGATACGCAGTATTTT.

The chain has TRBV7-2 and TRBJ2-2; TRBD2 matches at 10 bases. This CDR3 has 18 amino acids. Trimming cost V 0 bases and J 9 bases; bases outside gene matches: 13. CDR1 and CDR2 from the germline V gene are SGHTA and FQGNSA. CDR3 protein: CASSLAWLAGVTERELFF. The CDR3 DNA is TGTGCCAGCAGCTTAGCGTGGCTAGCGGGAGTGACTGAGCGGGAGCTGTTTTTT.

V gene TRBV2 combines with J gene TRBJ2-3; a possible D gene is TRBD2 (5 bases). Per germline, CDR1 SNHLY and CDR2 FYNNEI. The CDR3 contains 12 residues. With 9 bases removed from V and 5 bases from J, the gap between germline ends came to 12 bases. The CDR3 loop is CARARGEDTQYF. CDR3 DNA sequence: TGTGCCAGAGCTCGGGGAGAAGATACGCAGTATTTT.

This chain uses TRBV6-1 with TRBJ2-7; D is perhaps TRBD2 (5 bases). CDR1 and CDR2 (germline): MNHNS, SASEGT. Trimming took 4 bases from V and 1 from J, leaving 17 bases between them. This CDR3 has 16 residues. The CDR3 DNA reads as TGTGCCAGCAGTGTTTACTCCAGCGGTAATTCCTACGAGCAGTACTTC. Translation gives CASSVYSSGNSYEQYF.

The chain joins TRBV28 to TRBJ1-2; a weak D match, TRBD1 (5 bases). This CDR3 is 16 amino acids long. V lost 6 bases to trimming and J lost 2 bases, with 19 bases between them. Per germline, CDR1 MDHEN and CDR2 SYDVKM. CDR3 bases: TGTGCCAGCAGCTCCCTATGGGGGGTTGTGAACTATGGCTACACCTTC. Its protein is CASSSLWGVVNYGYTF.

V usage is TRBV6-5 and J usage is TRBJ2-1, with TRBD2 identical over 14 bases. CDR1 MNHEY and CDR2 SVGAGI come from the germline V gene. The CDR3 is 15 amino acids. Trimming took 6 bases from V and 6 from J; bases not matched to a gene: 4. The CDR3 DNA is TGTGCCAGCAGATACGGGACTAGCGGGAGCAATGAGCAGTTCTTC. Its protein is CASRYGTSGSNEQFF.

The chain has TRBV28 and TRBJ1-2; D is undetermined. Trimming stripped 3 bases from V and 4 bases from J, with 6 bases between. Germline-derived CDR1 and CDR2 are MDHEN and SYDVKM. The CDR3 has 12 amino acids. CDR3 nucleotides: TGTGCCAGCAGTTTGAGCATCTATGGCTACACCTTC. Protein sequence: CASSLSIYGYTF.

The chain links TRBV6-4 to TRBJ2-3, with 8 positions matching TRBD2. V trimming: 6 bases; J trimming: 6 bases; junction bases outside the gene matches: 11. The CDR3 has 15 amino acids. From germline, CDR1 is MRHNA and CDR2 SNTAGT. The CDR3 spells CASSPAGGRPDTQYF. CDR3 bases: TGTGCCAGCAGCCCCGCGGGGGGCCGTCCGGATACGCAGTATTTT.

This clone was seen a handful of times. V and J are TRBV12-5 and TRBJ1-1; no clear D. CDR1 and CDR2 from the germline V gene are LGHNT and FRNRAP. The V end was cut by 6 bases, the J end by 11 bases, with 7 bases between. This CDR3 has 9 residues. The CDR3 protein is CASGPPAFF. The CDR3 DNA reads TGTGCTAGTGGCCCTCCGGCTTTCTTT.

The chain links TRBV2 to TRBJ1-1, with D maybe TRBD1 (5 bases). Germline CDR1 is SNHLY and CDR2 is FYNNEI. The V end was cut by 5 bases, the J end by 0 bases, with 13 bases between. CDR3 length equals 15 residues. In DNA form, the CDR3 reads TGTGCCAGCAGTCGACAGCGACACATGAACACTGAAGCTTTCTTT. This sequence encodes CASSRQRHMNTEAFF.

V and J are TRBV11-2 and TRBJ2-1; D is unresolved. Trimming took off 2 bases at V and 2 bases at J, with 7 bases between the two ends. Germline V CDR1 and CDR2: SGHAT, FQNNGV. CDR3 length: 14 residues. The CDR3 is CASSLSEPYNEQFF. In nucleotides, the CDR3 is TGTGCCAGCAGCTTATCGGAGCCCTACAATGAGCAGTTCTTC.

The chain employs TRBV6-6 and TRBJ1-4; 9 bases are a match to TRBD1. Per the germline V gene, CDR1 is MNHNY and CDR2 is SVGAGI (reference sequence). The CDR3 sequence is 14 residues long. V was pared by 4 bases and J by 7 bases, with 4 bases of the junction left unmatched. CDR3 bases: TGTGCCAGCAGTTCCGGGACAGGGATTGAAAAACTGTTTTTT. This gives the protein CASSSGTGIEKLFF.

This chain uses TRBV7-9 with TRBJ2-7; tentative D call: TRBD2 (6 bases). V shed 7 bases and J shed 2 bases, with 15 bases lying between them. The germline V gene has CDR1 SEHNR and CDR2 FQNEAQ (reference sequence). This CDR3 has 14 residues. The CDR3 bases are TGTGCCAGCACCCCAGGGAGGTGGCCCTACGAGCAGTACTTC. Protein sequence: CASTPGRWPYEQYF.